This TCR beta chain was found in a study of response to subunit inactivated influenza vaccine. TCRdb processed the RT-PCR reads anew with MiXCR; each CDR3 protein has one entry. Of some 800,000 distinct CDR3 sequences in the sample, approximately 21% were seen once. Germline CDR1 is SGHRS and CDR2 is YFSETQ. Trimming removed 3 bases from V and 4 bases from J; junction bases left unmatched: 19. The CDR3 covers 19 residues. Sequencing used PBMCs from blood, obtained around 5 days after vaccination. This sequence originates from a man aged 50 to 59 who received an inactivated influenza vaccine. The chain is built from TRBV5-1 and TRBJ2-3; 8 bases align to TRBD2. CDR3 DNA: TGCGCCAGCAGCTCGCTTCCGGGACTAGGCAGTAGGCGCCCAGATACGCAGTATTTT. It codes for CASSSLPGLGSRRPDTQYF.